The 21 T cell receptor beta chains listed next were all sequenced from one sample in a study of blood T cells in healthy people across ages. Alongside a J-beta primer mix, a sample-barcoded 5' primer served in a second PCR lasting about 7 to 12 cycles. TCRdb re-called the 5' RACE reads with MiXCR, one entry per CDR3 protein. The table shows some 930,000 distinct CDR3 sequences, with almost 30% occurring only once. A further study also used this sample, focusing on T cells of mothers and their children.

Sequences were obtained from blood. These receptors came from a woman between 40 and 55 years old in good health.

The rearrangement links TRBV7-6 to TRBJ2-2; TRBD1 matches 9 bases. The germline CDR1 and CDR2 sequences are SGHVS and FNYEAQ. After removal of 5 bases from V and 4 bases from J, the junction contained 14 bases not matched to a gene. CDR3 length: 18 residues. The CDR3 nucleotides are TGTGCCAGCAGCCCAGGGGTGGGGACAGGGTTCATCACCGGGGAGCTGTTTTTT. Protein sequence: CASSPGVGTGFITGELFF.

This clonotype was seen a few times. The J gene is TRBJ1-3, the V gene TRBV28, with unresolved D. Germline V gene data show CDR1 as MDHEN and CDR2 as SYDVKM. V shed 7 bases and J shed 2 bases, with 12 bases lying between them. This CDR3 region has 14 residues. The CDR3 is CASNLEGTGNTIYF. For the CDR3, the DNA is TGTGCCAGCAATCTGGAGGGAACTGGAAACACCATATATTTT.

The sample holds a few counts of this clonotype. This sequence joins TRBV7-3 and TRBJ2-1; TRBD1 might be the D (5 bases). Germline V gene data show CDR1 as SGHTA and CDR2 as FQGTGA. Trimming left V 5 bases short and J 6 bases short, with 14 bases between. The CDR3 is 14 amino acids. The CDR3: CASSPTGQGNEQFF. For the CDR3, the DNA is TGTGCCAGCAGCCCTACCGGGCAGGGCAATGAGCAGTTCTTC.

With respect to this clonotype: At one end the junction does not follow the germline gene, possibly because of a read error. This chain uses TRBV5-1 with TRBJ2-1; D unresolved. Germline CDR1 SGHRS, CDR2 YFSETQ. The CDR3 spans 13 residues. The CDR3 DNA is TGCGCCAGCGGCTTGGTTGAATTCGATGAGCAGTTCTTC. Its protein product is CASGLVEFDEQFF.

As regards this clonotype: A read error may be the cause here, since a much bigger clone is one base away. The chain joins TRBV27 to TRBJ1-2; D remains unclear. The germline V gene has CDR1 MNHEY and CDR2 SMNVEV (reference sequence). V was pared by 2 bases and J by 12 bases, with 19 bases between. CDR3 length: 14 amino acids. Here the CDR3 DNA reads TGTGCCAGCAGTTTAGGAACGGGCTTGGGAGGCCACACCTTC. It encodes CASSLGTGLGGHTF.

This clonotype was found a few times. The chain couples TRBV9 to TRBJ2-1; D remains ambiguous. V lost 3 bases and J lost 8, with 6 bases in between. The germline CDR1 and CDR2 sequences are SGDLS and YYNGEE. The CDR3 loop spans 11 amino acids. The CDR3 loop is CASSAVDEQFF. As DNA, the CDR3 is TGTGCCAGCAGCGCGGTAGATGAGCAGTTCTTC.

The table lists this clonotype with a few counts. This chain connects TRBV9 to TRBJ1-1; D is undetermined. From germline, CDR1 is SGDLS and CDR2 YYNGEE. The CDR3 consists of 15 residues. The V end was cut by 3 bases, the J end by 3 bases, with 15 bases between. CDR3 region: CASSASRDPYTEAFF. Here the CDR3 DNA reads TGTGCCAGCAGCGCCTCTCGAGATCCGTACACTGAAGCTTTCTTT.

This rearrangement joins TRBV7-2 to TRBJ2-3, with 8 bases lining up with TRBD2. Looked up from germline, CDR1 is SGHTA and CDR2 is FQGNSA. V gave up 0 bases and J gave up 4 bases; unmatched junction bases: 9. CDR3 length: 17 amino acids. CDR3 in amino acids: CASSLARTSRGADTQYF. The CDR3 DNA reads as TGTGCCAGCAGCTTAGCGCGGACTAGCAGGGGTGCAGATACGCAGTATTTT.

This clonotype was counted at least ten times. The chain couples TRBV20-1 to TRBJ2-7; a weak D match, TRBD2 (7 bases). Trimming pared 0 bases from V and 4 bases from J, leaving 16 bases between. Germline CDR1 and CDR2: DFQATT and SNEGSKA (reference sequence). The CDR3 runs to 15 residues. Written as DNA, the CDR3 is TGCAGTGCTAGAGATGGGAGGGGGGGTCCATACGAGCAGTACTTC. Amino acid sequence: CSARDGRGGPYEQYF.

This clonotype was observed many times. V usage is TRBV29-1 and J usage is TRBJ2-1; D is ambiguous. Germline loops: CDR1 SQVTM, CDR2 ANQGSEA. This CDR3 has 14 amino acids. Trimming removed 1 base at V and 9 bases at J, with 16 bases between. CDR3 sequence: CSVEARDAWGEQFF. The CDR3 bases are TGCAGCGTTGAAGCCAGAGACGCCTGGGGTGAGCAGTTCTTC.

This clonotype was detected a few times. This chain uses TRBV11-3 with TRBJ2-3; D is uncertain. V was pared by 1 base and J by 6 bases, with 17 bases between. This CDR3 has 16 amino acids. The germline gives CDR1 SGHNT, CDR2 YENEEA. The DNA of the CDR3 is TGTGCCAGCAGCTTAGCACTGGGTCTACAATCGGATACGCAGTATTTT. This sequence encodes CASSLALGLQSDTQYF.

In its sample, this clonotype was seen many times. The rearrangement uses TRBV28 and TRBJ2-7; D is undetermined. The length of the CDR3 is 15 residues. Trimming removed 5 bases from V and 3 bases from J, with 17 bases in between. The germline CDR1 and CDR2 sequences are MDHEN and SYDVKM. The CDR3: CASSHSTRPGYEQYF. In DNA, the CDR3 is TGTGCCAGCAGTCATAGTACCAGGCCGGGCTACGAGCAGTACTTC.

This clonotype has ten or more counts. DNA of the CDR3: TGCGCCAGCACCCAAAGGAGTGGGACGGAAAATTCACCCCTCCACTTT. This encodes CASTQRSGTENSPLHF. The chain links TRBV5-1 to TRBJ1-6, with D possibly being TRBD1 (5 bases). CDR1 and CDR2 from the germline V gene are SGHRS and YFSETQ. The V gene lost 6 bases and the J gene lost 7 bases, with 20 bases spanning the gap. This CDR3 region has 16 residues.

This clonotype was picked up a small number of times. The chain combines TRBV20-1 with TRBJ1-1, with 7 bases matching TRBD1. The germline V gene encodes CDR1 DFQATT and CDR2 SNEGSKA (reference sequence). CDR3 length: 13 residues. Losses at the gene ends were 5 bases for V and 1 base for J; bases not matched to a gene: 4. CDR3 amino acids: CSAPDRANTEAFF. In DNA, the CDR3 is TGCAGTGCTCCCGACAGGGCGAACACTGAAGCTTTCTTT.

This clonotype was detected only a few times. The chain carries TRBV15 and TRBJ1-6; perhaps TRBD1 as D (5 bases). The V end was cut by 0 bases, the J end by 10 bases, with 10 bases between. CDR1 and CDR2 from the germline V gene are LNHNV and YYDKDF (reference sequence). The CDR3 runs to 14 residues. CDR3 in DNA: TGTGCCACCAGCAGAGATGCAGGGAACTCACCCCTCCACTTT. This encodes CATSRDAGNSPLHF.

The rearrangement uses TRBV7-2 and TRBJ2-2; TRBD2 agrees at 7 bases. This CDR3 contains 15 residues. The V and J ends lost 0 bases and 6 bases, in that order; junction bases with no gene match: 4. Per germline, CDR1 SGHTA and CDR2 FQGNSA. CDR3 sequence: CASSLAGGYAGELFF. CDR3 nucleotide sequence: TGTGCCAGCAGCTTAGCGGGGGGGTACGCCGGGGAGCTGTTTTTT.

V is TRBV20-1 and J is TRBJ2-7; D possibly matches TRBD1 or TRBD2 (5 bases each). This CDR3 spans 13 amino acids. The germline gives CDR1 DFQATT, CDR2 SNEGSKA (reference sequence). Trimming left V 5 bases short and J 0 bases short, with 11 bases between. CDR3 bases: TGCAGTGCTGAGCCCGGGACCTCCTACGAGCAGTACTTC. Translation gives CSAEPGTSYEQYF.

This clonotype came up many times. The V call is TRBV9, the J call TRBJ1-2; D remains unclear. Trimming removed 4 bases from V and 8 bases from J, with 15 bases in between. Germline V CDR1 and CDR2: SGDLS, YYNGEE. The CDR3 spans 13 residues. The chain's CDR3 is CASSPYSAAGYTF. The CDR3 DNA sequence: TGTGCCAGCAGCCCTTACTCGGCGGCCGGCTACACCTTC.

The chain has TRBV6-2 or TRBV6-3 and TRBJ1-4, with D hard to call. Germline V lookup: CDR1 MNHEY, CDR2 SVGEGT. The length of the CDR3 is 15 residues. With 5 bases removed from V and 5 bases from J, the gap between germline ends came to 15 bases. The DNA for the CDR3 is TGTGCCAGCAGTCCTATTCGGACGGAAAATGAAAAACTGTTTTTT. Protein product: CASSPIRTENEKLFF.

This clonotype was seen repeatedly, ten times or more. V and J are TRBV27 and TRBJ2-1, with 11 bases aligning to TRBD2. The V segment lost 5 bases and the J segment 2 bases; nucleotides outside the gene matches: 2. Germline V gene data show CDR1 as MNHEY and CDR2 as SMNVEV (reference sequence). This CDR3 region has 15 residues. The CDR3 DNA sequence: TGTGCCAGCAGTGATAGCGGGGGGGCCTACAATGAGCAGTTCTTC. This sequence encodes CASSDSGGAYNEQFF.

The chain recombines TRBV24-1 with TRBJ1-1; D uncertain. The CDR3 length is 13 residues. V was clipped by 6 bases and J by 5 bases, with 12 bases between them. Germline V gene sequence: CDR1 KGHDR, CDR2 SFDVKD. The CDR3 is CATSFGPRTEAFF. CDR3 sequence (DNA): TGTGCCACCAGTTTTGGGCCCCGAACTGAAGCTTTCTTT.